The rows below give T cell receptor beta chains drawn from one sample of a study of T cell clonotyping in hematopoietic cell transplantation. Sequencing was performed with immunoSEQ multiplex PCR; in TCRdb, only in-frame clones are kept and a portion is missing. The sample includes approximately 9,000 clones, 95% to 98% of them seen just once. Sample: peripheral blood mononuclear cells, taken 100 days after allogeneic stem cell transplant. These receptors were obtained from a male patient aged 55 to 70 who had an allogeneic stem cell transplant from a related donor, so the T cells may come from the graft donor. Some clones in this sample may be carry-over from other donors' samples. Both conserved end residues are part of each CDR3. The D gene is left open where the match is weak. Clone size is not always given. Where it is, it says once, few, many or a class for expanded clones.

clone_size j_call v_call d_call cdr3_aa cdr3_nt
. TRBJ2-7 TRBV5-1 . CASSLAERVSRFSYEQYF TGCGCCAGCAGCTTGGCCGAGCGAGTCAGTCGCTTCTCCTACGAGCAGTACTTC
. TRBJ1-5 TRBV6-1 . CASSEARAAQPQHF TGTGCCAGCAGTGAAGCTAGGGCCGCTCAGCCCCAGCATTTT
. TRBJ2-2 TRBV9 . CASSPRGQGSTGELFF TGTGCCAGCAGCCCTAGGGGCCAGGGGAGCACCGGGGAGCTGTTTTTT
. TRBJ1-2 TRBV6-1 . CASLRGGSLLYGYTF TGTGCCAGCCTAAGGGGAGGCAGCTTACTCTATGGCTACACCTTC
. TRBJ2-3 TRBV7-2 TRBD2 CASKGLGSTDTQYF TGTGCCAGCAAAGGACTAGGGTCCACAGATACGCAGTATTTT
. TRBJ1-2 TRBV6-1 TRBD1 CASSVRTGWGYTF TGTGCCAGCAGTGTGCGGACAGGGTGGGGCTACACCTTC
. TRBJ2-2 TRBV7-2 TRBD1 CASSLGHRQGVKATGELFF TGTGCCAGCAGCTTAGGACACCGACAGGGGGTCAAAGCCACCGGGGAGCTGTTTTTT
. TRBJ1-5 TRBV10-2 TRBD1 CASRRDRGGNQPQHF TGCGCCAGCAGGAGGGACAGGGGTGGCAATCAGCCCCAGCATTTT
. TRBJ2-1 TRBV5-1 . CASSLSLQSYNEQFF TGCGCCAGCAGCTTGAGCTTACAATCCTACAATGAGCAGTTCTTC
. TRBJ2-1 TRBV5-8 TRBD1 CASSHGPLRGPRNEQFF TGTGCCAGCAGCCACGGTCCCCTCAGGGGGCCGAGAAATGAGCAGTTCTTC
. TRBJ1-3 TRBV18 . CASSSSSRNSGNTIYF TGTGCCAGCTCATCCTCAAGCAGGAACTCTGGAAACACCATATATTTT
once TRBJ2-5 TRBV7-6 . CASSLSPTFQETQYF TGTGCCAGCAGCCTTAGTCCCACGTTCCAAGAGACCCAGTACTTC
. TRBJ2-1 TRBV5-1 TRBD2 CASSPEVAGVVSEQFF TGCGCCAGCAGCCCTGAGGTAGCGGGGGTGGTTAGTGAGCAGTTCTTC
. TRBJ2-6 TRBV5-4 TRBD1 CASSLATGRSGANVLTF TGTGCCAGCAGCTTGGCGACAGGGCGGAGTGGGGCCAACGTCCTGACTTTC
. TRBJ2-6 TRBV4-3 . CASSQDGQGFGANVLTF TGCGCCAGCAGCCAAGATGGCCAGGGGTTTGGGGCCAACGTCCTGACTTTC
. TRBJ2-3 TRBV5-8 TRBD2 CASRGLASTDTQYF TGTGCCAGCAGGGGACTAGCCAGCACAGATACGCAGTATTTT
. TRBJ1-6 TRBV18 TRBD1 CASSQDRVDYNSPLHF TGTGCCAGCTCACAGGACAGGGTCGATTATAATTCACCCCTCCACTTT
once TRBJ2-5 TRBV5-6 . CASRQKVGETQYF TGTGCCAGCAGACAGAAGGTAGGGGAGACCCAGTACTTC
. TRBJ1-1 TRBV30 . CAWGFSNTEAFF TGTGCCTGGGGCTTCTCGAACACTGAAGCTTTCTTT
. TRBJ1-1 TRBV10-3 . CAISESGGVGTEAFF TGTGCCATCAGTGAGTCGGGCGGGGTTGGGACTGAAGCTTTCTTT
. TRBJ2-1 TRBV19 TRBD1 CASNTPGQGIEQFF TGTGCCAGTAATACCCCAGGACAGGGTATTGAGCAGTTCTTC
once TRBJ1-6 TRBV25-1 . CASRGDLNNSPLHF TGTGCCAGCAGGGGGGATTTAAATAATTCACCCCTCCACTTT